This T cell receptor beta chain was captured in a study of shared clonotypes between healthy human individuals. Study results and limitations: Naive subsets usually exceeded memory subsets in estimated richness.

Using immunoSEQ multiplex PCR, the repertoire was profiled, and TCRdb retains in-frame clones only, with some absent. Here the sample spans roughly 700,000 clones, 80% to 95% being singletons. Between the trimmed V and J ends, which lost 3 bases and 9 bases, there was a span of 6 bases. The V gene's germline CDR1 is MDHEN and CDR2 SYDVKM. This CDR3 is 11 amino acids long. A note on this clone: What it recognizes is unknown.

The sequence came from a man aged 18 to 29 in good health. Some clones in this sample may be carry-over from other donors' samples. V gene TRBV28 combines with J gene TRBJ2-1, with D uncertain. The source material was memory CD8+ T cells from PBMCs. The subset here: CD45RO+ cells pooled with CCR7-negative TemRA cells. CDR3 sequence reads: CASSFIFEQFF. The DNA of the CDR3 is TGTGCCAGCAGTTTCATATTTGAGCAGTTCTTC.